The source of this TCR beta chain is a study of shared clonotypes between healthy human individuals. General study findings and limits: Shared clonotypes across all four donors exceeded non-shared ones in generation probability.

CDR1 and CDR2 from the germline V gene are SGHNT and YYREEE (reference sequence). V was pared by 5 bases and J by 6 bases, with 12 bases between. This CDR3 spans 14 amino acids. Profiling relied on immunoSEQ multiplex PCR, and the TCRdb table lists in-frame clones only, not all of them. The table has roughly 2 million clones, roughly 96% seen once. As concerns this clone: Its specificity is unknown.

The TCR comes from a man between 18 and 35 years old in good health. The rearrangement uses TRBV5-4 and TRBJ1-6, with a possible D match to TRBD1 (5 bases). Sequenced: naive CD4+ T cells sorted from blood. As to subset: CD45RA+ positively selected. Here the CDR3 reads CASRADSSNSPLHF. The CDR3 bases are TGTGCCAGCAGAGCTGACAGTTCTAATTCACCCCTCCACTTT.